These 26 T cell receptor beta chains share one sample of origin, sequenced in a study of blood T cell repertoires in COVID-19. Profiled with immunoSEQ multiplex PCR; TCRdb holds only in-frame clones, not every one. Among 95,000 or so clones, 70% to 85% were seen once, and the ten largest hold about 24%. Sequencing was performed on peripheral blood. These receptors all stem from a human donor in a cohort sampled during active COVID-19.

This chain connects TRBV28 to TRBJ1-2, with TRBD1 matching over 7 bases. Germline V gene data show CDR1 as MDHEN and CDR2 as SYDVKM. The junction had 8 bases not matched to a gene; V was cut back by 3 bases and J by 7 bases. The CDR3 covers 14 residues. The CDR3 DNA sequence: TGTGCCAGCAGTTTCGACAGGGTGGATCGTGGCTACACCTTC. It codes for CASSFDRVDRGYTF.

This rearrangement joins TRBV7-6 to TRBJ2-7; maybe TRBD1 (5 bases). CDR3 length: 15 amino acids. Per germline, CDR1 SGHVS and CDR2 FNYEAQ. Trimming pared 0 bases from V and 6 bases from J, leaving 15 bases between. CDR3 sequence (DNA): TGTGCCAGCAGCTTAGCGGAGAGCAGGGTAGTCGAGCAGTACTTC. As protein: CASSLAESRVVEQYF.

The chain couples TRBV3-1 (or the pseudogene TRBV3-2) to TRBJ1-3, with 7 bases aligning to TRBD1. This CDR3 spans 15 amino acids. V lost 5 bases, J lost 4 bases, and 8 bases stayed unmatched. Per germline, CDR1 LGHDT and CDR2 YNNKEL (reference sequence). The CDR3 region is CASSSLPGGGNTIYF. The CDR3 DNA reads as TGTGCCAGCAGCTCCCTGCCAGGGGGAGGAAACACCATATATTTT.

This clone was counted only a few times. The chain combines TRBV28 with TRBJ2-7; no firm D call. Trimming shortened V by 5 bases and J by 2 bases, and 13 bases separated the two germline ends. Germline assignment: CDR1 MDHEN and CDR2 SYDVKM. The CDR3 is 14 amino acids. The CDR3 DNA reads TGTGCCAGCAGTGACTCTACTAAGGCCTACGAGCAGTACTTC. Protein product: CASSDSTKAYEQYF. Combining the CDR3 with reference TRBV28 and TRBJ2-7 gives the whole variable domain DVKVTQSSRYLVKRTGEKVFLECVQDMDHENMFWYRQDPGLGLRLIYFSYDVKMKEKGDIPEGYSVSREKKERFSLILESASTNQTSMYLCASSDSTKAYEQYFGPGTRLTVT.

This clone turned up a few times. The CDR3 nucleotides are TGTGCCAGCAGCTCCGTTGGCGGGGAGCAGTACTTC. Encoded protein: CASSSVGGEQYF. This chain connects TRBV11-3 to TRBJ2-7; tentative D call: TRBD2 (5 bases). Looked up from germline, CDR1 is SGHNT and CDR2 is YENEEA. Trimming pared 4 bases from V and 7 bases from J, leaving 11 bases between. The CDR3 length is 12 residues. The entire variable domain, with the rest obtained from reference TRBV11-3 and TRBJ2-7, is as follows: EAGVVQSPRYKIIEKKQPVAFWCNPISGHNTLYWYLQNLGQGPELLIRYENEEAVDDSQLPKDRFSAERLKGVDSTLKIQPAELGDSAVYLCASSSVGGEQYFGPGTRLTVT.

This chain connects TRBV2 to TRBJ2-1; 10 bases fit TRBD1. The CDR3 extends over 15 amino acids. Germline V gene sequence: CDR1 SNHLY, CDR2 FYNNEI. CDR3 loop: CATPGQGSSYNEQFF. The DNA of the CDR3 is TGTGCTACTCCGGGACAGGGGAGCTCCTACAATGAGCAGTTCTTC.

This rearrangement joins TRBV29-1 to TRBJ1-1; 10 nucleotides agree with TRBD1. Germline CDR1 SQVTM, CDR2 ANQGSEA. V trimming: 5 bases; J trimming: 0 bases; junction bases outside the gene matches: 15. CDR3 length: 18 residues. The CDR3 reads CSVHMLRDRGVMNTEAFF. The CDR3 region has the DNA TGCAGCGTTCATATGCTCCGGGACAGGGGAGTAATGAACACTGAAGCTTTCTTT.

The chain has TRBV27 and TRBJ2-7, with TRBD1 matching 10 bases. This CDR3 is built from 15 residues. Germline V lookup: CDR1 MNHEY, CDR2 SMNVEV (reference sequence). The trim removed 6 bases at V and 0 bases at J, leaving 5 bases unmatched. CDR3 loop: CASRRGTGDSYEQYF. DNA of the CDR3: TGTGCCAGCAGACGGGGGACAGGGGACTCCTACGAGCAGTACTTC.

V is TRBV5-1 and J is TRBJ2-1; the match to TRBD1 covers 9 bases. Germline trimming cut 0 bases from V and 7 bases from J; bases unmatched to any gene: 5. The CDR3 contains 15 residues. From germline, CDR1 is SGHRS and CDR2 YFSETQ. CDR3 loop: CASSLEGTGNNEQFF. The CDR3 DNA reads as TGCGCCAGCAGCTTGGAAGGGACAGGGAATAATGAGCAGTTCTTC. Drawing the rest from reference TRBV5-1 and TRBJ2-1, the complete variable domain is KAGVTQTPRYLIKTRGQQVTLSCSPISGHRSVSWYQQTPGQGLQFLFEYFSETQRNKGNFPGRFSGRQFSNSRSEMNVSTLELGDSALYLCASSLEGTGNNEQFFGPGTRLTVL.

V is TRBV5-1 and J is TRBJ2-2; no definite D call. This CDR3 has 14 amino acids. Trimming left V 1 base short and J 4 bases short, with 8 bases between. CDR1 SGHRS and CDR2 YFSETQ come from the germline V gene. CDR3 region: CASSLIQSTGELFF. In DNA, the CDR3 is TGCGCCAGCAGCTTGATACAGTCCACCGGGGAGCTGTTTTTT.

The rearrangement links TRBV4-1 to TRBJ2-1; TRBD1 matches at 7 bases. The V and J ends lost 6 bases and 4 bases, in that order; junction bases with no gene match: 15. This CDR3 region has 17 residues. From germline, CDR1 is MGHRA and CDR2 YSYEKL. The CDR3 DNA reads as TGCGCCAGCAGTCATAGAACGATTGACAGGGATTACAATGAGCAGTTCTTC. Amino acids: CASSHRTIDRDYNEQFF.

This clone came up once. J is TRBJ2-3 and V is TRBV9; unclear D gene. CDR3 length equals 13 residues. Germline V CDR1 and CDR2: SGDLS, YYNGEE. Trimming left V 0 bases short and J 3 bases short, with 5 bases between. The CDR3 protein is CASSVGETDTQYF. The DNA of the CDR3 is TGTGCCAGCAGCGTAGGAGAAACAGATACGCAGTATTTT.

The chain employs TRBV5-5 and TRBJ2-2; 8 positions agree with TRBD1. V shed 5 bases and J 0 bases; nucleotides not matched to a gene: 6. Germline V CDR1 and CDR2: SGHKS, YYEKEE (reference sequence). The CDR3 has 16 amino acids. The CDR3 region is CASSTRTGTNTGELFF. DNA for the CDR3: TGTGCCAGCAGTACTCGGACAGGGACGAACACCGGGGAGCTGTTTTTT.

V and J are TRBV7-2 and TRBJ2-1; 15 nucleotides match TRBD2. CDR3 length equals 19 residues. Trimming at V came to 4 bases and at J to 0 bases, leaving 7 bases not matched to a gene. Germline-derived CDR1 and CDR2 are SGHTA and FQGNSA. The CDR3 DNA reads TGTGCCAGCAGCTCCTCCGGGACTAGCGGGGGGAGCTCCTACAATGAGCAGTTCTTC. Protein product: CASSSSGTSGGSSYNEQFF. Looking up the rest from reference TRBV7-2 and TRBJ2-1 gives the full variable domain: GAGVSQSPSNKVTEKGKDVELRCDPISGHTALYWYRQSLGQGLEFLIYFQGNSAPDKSGLPSDRFSAERTGGSVSTLTIQRTQQEDSAVYLCASSSSGTSGGSSYNEQFFGPGTRLTVL.

V and J are TRBV7-2 and TRBJ1-5, with D unresolved. Per the germline V gene, CDR1 is SGHTA and CDR2 is FQGNSA. Trimming left V 5 bases short and J 0 bases short, with 11 bases between. The CDR3 runs to 15 residues. CDR3 loop: CASSPQTYSNQPQHF. CDR3 DNA sequence: TGTGCCAGCAGCCCGCAGACATATAGCAATCAGCCCCAGCATTTT.

This rearrangement joins TRBV27 to TRBJ1-6, with D unclear. There are 13 residues in the CDR3. The germline V gene encodes CDR1 MNHEY and CDR2 SMNVEV (reference sequence). Between the trimmed V and J ends, which lost 7 bases and 7 bases, there was a span of 11 bases. The CDR3 sequence: CASNGSRNSPLHF. Written as DNA, the CDR3 is TGTGCCAGCAACGGTTCTCGCAATTCACCCCTCCACTTT.

This sequence joins TRBV6-2 or TRBV6-3 and TRBJ2-3; 11 positions match TRBD2. CDR3 size: 16 residues. Germline V gene lookup returns CDR1 MNHEY and CDR2 SVGEGT. The V and J ends lost 5 bases and 3 bases, in that order; junction bases with no gene match: 7. CDR3 coding DNA: TGTGCCAGCAGTCCAACCACTAGCGGGAGAACAGATACGCAGTATTTT. Translation gives CASSPTTSGRTDTQYF.

The rearrangement links TRBV5-4 to TRBJ2-1, with TRBD1 matching 10 bases. CDR1 and CDR2 (germline): SGHNT, YYREEE (reference sequence). This CDR3 is built from 18 residues. The V gene end was trimmed by 8 bases and the J gene end by 9 bases; junction bases not matched to a gene: 23. CDR3 nucleotide sequence: TGTGCCAGTCAGCTTCGACAGGGGGCGATTAAATTGACAGGTGAGCAGTTCTTC. Translating gives CASQLRQGAIKLTGEQFF.

The gene calls are TRBV19 and TRBJ2-3; TRBD1 aligns across 8 bases. J lost 4 bases, V lost 7 bases, and 7 bases had no gene match. Germline lookup yields CDR1 LNHDA and CDR2 SQIVND (reference sequence). The CDR3 is 14 residues long. The CDR3 bases are TGTGCCAGTACCCAGGGGGCTTTCGCAGATACGCAGTATTTT. Translating gives CASTQGAFADTQYF. Using reference TRBV19 and TRBJ2-3 for the parts outside the CDR3, the full variable domain is DGGITQSPKYLFRKEGQNVTLSCEQNLNHDAMYWYRQDPGQGLRLIYYSQIVNDFQKGDIAEGYSVSREKKESFPLTVTSAQKNPTAFYLCASTQGAFADTQYFGPGTRLTVL.

The chain joins TRBV4-1 to TRBJ2-1, with D perhaps TRBD2 (6 bases). This CDR3 has 14 residues. Per the germline V gene, CDR1 is MGHRA and CDR2 is YSYEKL. V was shortened by 0 bases and J by 4 bases, with 7 bases between the two germline ends. The CDR3 is CASSQDGGYNEQFF. CDR3 DNA sequence: TGCGCCAGCAGCCAAGACGGGGGATACAATGAGCAGTTCTTC.

This chain connects TRBV6-5 to TRBJ1-2; 7 bases line up with TRBD1. Trimming at V came to 3 bases and at J to 5 bases, leaving 9 bases not matched to a gene. Germline lookup yields CDR1 MNHEY and CDR2 SVGAGI. This CDR3 contains 15 residues. This CDR3 reads CASSYFFGQVYGYTF. CDR3 in DNA: TGTGCCAGCAGTTATTTTTTTGGACAGGTGTATGGCTACACCTTC.

Concerning this clone: A read error may be the cause here, since a much bigger clone is one base away. The V call is TRBV12-3 or TRBV12-4, the J call TRBJ1-1, with D uncertain. This CDR3 has 11 residues. V was pared by 6 bases and J by 3 bases, with 5 bases between. CDR3 DNA sequence: TGTGCCAGCAGACGAGACACTGAAGCTTTCTTT. Translating gives CASRRDTEAFF.

By share, this clone ranks as medium-sized. The V call is TRBV7-9, the J call TRBJ1-2; D perhaps matches TRBD1 (6 bases). The germline gives CDR1 SEHNR, CDR2 FQNEAQ (reference sequence). This CDR3 spans 13 amino acids. V was pared by 8 bases and J by 8 bases, with 18 bases between. The CDR3 spells CASADRRMEGYTF. In DNA, the CDR3 is TGTGCCAGCGCGGACAGACGAATGGAGGGCTACACCTTC.

The chain carries TRBV3-1 (or the pseudogene TRBV3-2) and TRBJ1-2, with 9 bases aligning to TRBD1. Trimming took 0 bases from V and 0 from J; bases not matched to a gene: 8. There are 18 residues in the CDR3. Per germline, CDR1 LGHDT and CDR2 YNNKEL (reference sequence). CDR3 amino acids: CASSQDRDRVMANYGYTF. In nucleotides, the CDR3 is TGTGCCAGCAGCCAAGATCGGGACAGGGTAATGGCTAACTATGGCTACACCTTC.

The V gene is TRBV15, the J gene TRBJ2-2; 12 nucleotides line up with TRBD2. Germline V CDR1 and CDR2: LNHNV, YYDKDF (reference sequence). V dropped 0 bases and J dropped 4; count of bases not matched to a gene: 9. CDR3 length: 19 amino acids. CDR3 coding DNA: TGTGCCACCAGCAGAGATATTCTAGCGGGAGGGCGAGGCACCGGGGAGCTGTTTTTT. Translated, it gives CATSRDILAGGRGTGELFF.

The genes are TRBV7-2 and TRBJ2-1; 9 nucleotides match TRBD2. Germline CDR1 is SGHTA and CDR2 is FQGNSA. The CDR3 runs 14 residues. V trimming: 1 base; J trimming: 6 bases; junction bases outside the gene matches: 1. In DNA, the CDR3 is TGTGCCAGCAGCTTAGGACTAGCGGTCAATGAGCAGTTCTTC. Translation: CASSLGLAVNEQFF.